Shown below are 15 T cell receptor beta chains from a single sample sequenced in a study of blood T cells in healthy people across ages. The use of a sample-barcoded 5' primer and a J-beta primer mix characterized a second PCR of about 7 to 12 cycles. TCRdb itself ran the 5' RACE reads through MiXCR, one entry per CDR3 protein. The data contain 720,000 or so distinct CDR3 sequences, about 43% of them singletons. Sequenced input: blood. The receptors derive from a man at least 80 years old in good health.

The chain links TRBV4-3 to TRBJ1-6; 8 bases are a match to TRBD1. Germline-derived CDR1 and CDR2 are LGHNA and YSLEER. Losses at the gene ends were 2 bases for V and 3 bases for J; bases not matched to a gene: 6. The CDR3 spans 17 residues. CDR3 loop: CASSQMTGAYYNSPLHF. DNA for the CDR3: TGCGCCAGCAGCCAAATGACAGGGGCCTACTATAATTCACCCCTCCACTTT.

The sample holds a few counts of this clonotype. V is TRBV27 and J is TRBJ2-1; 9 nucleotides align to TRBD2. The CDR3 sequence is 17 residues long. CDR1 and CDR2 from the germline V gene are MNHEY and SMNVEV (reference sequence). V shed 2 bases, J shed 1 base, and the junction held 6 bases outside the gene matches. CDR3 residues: CASSLGVAGGSYNEQFF. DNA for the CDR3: TGTGCCAGCAGTTTAGGGGTGGCGGGAGGGTCCTACAATGAGCAGTTCTTC.

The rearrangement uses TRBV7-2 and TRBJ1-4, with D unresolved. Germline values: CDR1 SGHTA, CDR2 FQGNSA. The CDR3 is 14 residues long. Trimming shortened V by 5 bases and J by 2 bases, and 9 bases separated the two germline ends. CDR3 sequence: CASSVGQTNEKLFF. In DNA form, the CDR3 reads TGTGCCAGCAGCGTAGGGCAGACTAATGAAAAACTGTTTTTT.

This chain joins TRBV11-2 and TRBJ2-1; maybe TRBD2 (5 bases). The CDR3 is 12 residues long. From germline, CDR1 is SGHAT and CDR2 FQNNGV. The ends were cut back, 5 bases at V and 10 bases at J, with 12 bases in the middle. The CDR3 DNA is TGTGCCAGCAGCCCACAGAGGAGGGAGCAGTTCTTC. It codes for CASSPQRREQFF.

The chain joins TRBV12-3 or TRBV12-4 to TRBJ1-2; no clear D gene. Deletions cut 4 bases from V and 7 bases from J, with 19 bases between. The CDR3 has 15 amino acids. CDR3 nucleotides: TGTGCCAGCAGTTCCTACACGACCGGCGAGCGTGGCTACACCTTC. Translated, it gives CASSSYTTGERGYTF.

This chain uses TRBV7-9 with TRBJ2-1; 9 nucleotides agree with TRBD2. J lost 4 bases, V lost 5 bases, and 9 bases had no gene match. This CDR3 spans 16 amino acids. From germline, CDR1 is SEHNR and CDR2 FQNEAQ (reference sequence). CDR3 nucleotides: TGTGCCAGCAGCCTCGAGGGTAGCGGGAGATACAATGAGCAGTTCTTC. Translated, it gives CASSLEGSGRYNEQFF.

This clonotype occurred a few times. The CDR3 DNA sequence: TGTGCCTGGAGCGATGCTCTGGGAGGAAACTATGGCTACACCTTC. Translating gives CAWSDALGGNYGYTF. The chain uses TRBV30 and TRBJ1-2, with unresolved D. The CDR3 contains 15 residues. Trimming took off 3 bases at V and 2 bases at J, with 16 bases between the two ends. Germline CDR1 is GTSNPN and CDR2 is SVGIG (reference sequence).

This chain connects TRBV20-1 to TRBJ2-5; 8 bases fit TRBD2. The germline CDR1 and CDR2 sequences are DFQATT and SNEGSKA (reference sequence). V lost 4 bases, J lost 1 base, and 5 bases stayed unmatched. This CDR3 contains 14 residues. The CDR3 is CSATLAGFQETQYF. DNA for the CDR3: TGCAGTGCTACGTTAGCGGGGTTCCAAGAGACCCAGTACTTC.

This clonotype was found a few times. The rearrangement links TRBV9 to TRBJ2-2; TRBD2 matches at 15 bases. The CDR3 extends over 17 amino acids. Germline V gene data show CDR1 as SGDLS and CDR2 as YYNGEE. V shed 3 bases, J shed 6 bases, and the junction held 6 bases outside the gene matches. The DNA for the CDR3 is TGTGCCAGCAGCGCCGGACTAGCGGGAGGGAAGGCCGGGGAGCTGTTTTTT. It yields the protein CASSAGLAGGKAGELFF.

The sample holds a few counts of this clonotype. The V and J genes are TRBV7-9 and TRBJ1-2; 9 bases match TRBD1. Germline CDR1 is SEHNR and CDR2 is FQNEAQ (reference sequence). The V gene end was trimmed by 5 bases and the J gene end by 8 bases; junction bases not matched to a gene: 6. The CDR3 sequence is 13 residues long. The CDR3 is CASSVGQGDGYTF. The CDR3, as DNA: TGTGCCAGCAGCGTGGGACAGGGTGACGGCTACACCTTC.

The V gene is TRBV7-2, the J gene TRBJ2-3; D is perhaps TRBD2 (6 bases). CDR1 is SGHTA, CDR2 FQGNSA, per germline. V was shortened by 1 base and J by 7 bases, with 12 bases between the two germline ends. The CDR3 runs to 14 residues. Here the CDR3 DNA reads TGTGCCAGCAGCTTAGTTGGCGGGGAAAATACGCAGTATTTT. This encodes CASSLVGGENTQYF.

The CDR3 sequence: CASHDLPPREQYF. In DNA form, the CDR3 reads TGTGCCAGCCATGACTTACCTCCTAGAGAGCAGTACTTC. J is TRBJ2-7 and V is TRBV6-2 or TRBV6-3; D is unclear. Germline V gives CDR1 MNHEY, CDR2 SVGEGT. The CDR3 is made up of 13 amino acids. V gave up 8 bases and J gave up 7 bases, with 18 bases separating them.

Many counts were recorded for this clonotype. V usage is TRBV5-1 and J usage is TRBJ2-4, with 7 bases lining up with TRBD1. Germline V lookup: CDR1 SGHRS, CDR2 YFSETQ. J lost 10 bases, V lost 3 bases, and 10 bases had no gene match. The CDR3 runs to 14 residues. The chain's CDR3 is CASSSGTVEPIQYF. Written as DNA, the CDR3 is TGCGCCAGCAGCTCGGGGACAGTCGAGCCGATTCAGTACTTC.

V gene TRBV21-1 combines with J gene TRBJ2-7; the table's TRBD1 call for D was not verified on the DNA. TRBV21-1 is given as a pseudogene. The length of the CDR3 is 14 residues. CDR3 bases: TGTGCCAGCAGCACTTCCGGGAGAATCCCCGAGCAGTACTTC. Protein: CASSTSGRIPEQYF.

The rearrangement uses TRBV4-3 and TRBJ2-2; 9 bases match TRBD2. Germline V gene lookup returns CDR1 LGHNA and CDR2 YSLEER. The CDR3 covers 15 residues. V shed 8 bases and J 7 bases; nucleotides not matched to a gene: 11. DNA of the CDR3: TGCGCCAGCCAAATTTGGCGGGGGGGCAACGGGGAGCTGTTTTTT. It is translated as CASQIWRGGNGELFF.